These 9 T cell receptor beta chains came from one sample sequenced in a study of regulatory T cells in long-lasting Graves disease. Investigators prepared the TCR beta libraries by applying iRepertoire HTBI primers and Arm-PCR of CDR3 regions. One entry per CDR3 protein results from TCRdb running MiXCR on the multiplex PCR reads. The data contain roughly 420,000 distinct CDR3 sequences, 15% to 18% of them seen just once; the ten biggest clones take up about 20%. Sample time point: newly diagnosed GD, antithyroid drugs for less than 3 months. The TCR library was prepared using RNA isolated from PBMCs. The sample consisted of peripheral blood mononuclear cells (PBMCs), taken at new diagnosis, from a patient treated with antithyroid drugs. The receptor source for this set is a female donor with Graves disease.

This chain uses TRBV20-1 with TRBJ2-1; D ambiguous. Germline V CDR1 and CDR2: DFQATT, SNEGSKA (reference sequence). The CDR3 consists of 16 residues. Trimming removed 5 bases at V and 0 bases at J, with 17 bases between. Here the CDR3 DNA reads TGCAGTGCTCCCCCGAGGAGCGCTAGCTCCTACAATGAGCAGTTCTTC. It yields the protein CSAPPRSASSYNEQFF.

This chain uses TRBV4-1 with TRBJ1-3; D is undetermined. The V gene's germline CDR1 is MGHRA and CDR2 YSYEKL. This CDR3 spans 14 amino acids. Trimming removed 0 bases from V and 3 bases from J, with 6 bases in between. CDR3 protein: CASSQELVGNTIYF. CDR3 DNA: TGCGCCAGCAGCCAAGAGTTGGTTGGAAACACCATATATTTT.

A note on this clonotype: Mismatch with germline at one junction end may stem from a read error. The genes are TRBV5-6 and TRBJ2-1, with D unclear. The CDR3 covers 8 residues. Germline V gives CDR1 SGHDT, CDR2 YYEEEE. CDR3 sequence: CASSLEIF. In nucleotides, the CDR3 is TGTGCCAGCAGCTTGGAAATCTTC.

At least ten counts were recorded for this clonotype. The gene calls are TRBV12-3 or TRBV12-4 and TRBJ2-7; TRBD1 is a possible D gene (6 bases). CDR3 length: 18 residues. With 5 bases removed from V and 2 bases from J, the gap between germline ends came to 25 bases. The CDR3 DNA is TGTGCCAGCAGTCCCTGGGGGCGGCTCACCACGTTAGCCTACGAGCAGTACTTC. Its translation: CASSPWGRLTTLAYEQYF.

This clonotype appeared many times. This chain connects TRBV7-2 to TRBJ1-6; D uncertain. Trimming stripped 5 bases from V and 7 bases from J, with 18 bases between. Germline CDR1 reads SGHTA; CDR2 reads FQGNSA. This CDR3 is built from 16 residues. In DNA form, the CDR3 reads TGTGCCAGCAGCCCTTACGCGGGTCCCGCAAATTCACCCCTCCACTTT. Protein product: CASSPYAGPANSPLHF. Full variable domain (missing parts from reference TRBV7-2 and TRBJ1-6): GAGVSQSPSNKVTEKGKDVELRCDPISGHTALYWYRQSLGQGLEFLIYFQGNSAPDKSGLPSDRFSAERTGGSVSTLTIQRTQQEDSAVYLCASSPYAGPANSPLHFGNGTRLTVT.

Concerning this clonotype itself: A much larger clone differs by one base, so this may be a read error. J is TRBJ2-1 and V is TRBV2; 8 bases line up with TRBD2. Germline-derived CDR1 and CDR2 are SNHLY and FYNNEI. The V and J ends lost 2 bases and 9 bases, in that order; junction bases with no gene match: 9. There are 15 residues in the CDR3. The DNA of the CDR3 is TGTGCCAGCAGTGAACCCAGCGGGAGCCCCCCTGAGCAGTTCTTC. Residues: CASSEPSGSPPEQFF.

The rearrangement joins TRBV20-1 to TRBJ1-4; no firm D call. From germline, CDR1 is DFQATT and CDR2 SNEGSKA (reference sequence). The ends were cut back, 5 bases at V and 0 bases at J, with 16 bases in the middle. This CDR3 is 16 amino acids long. The CDR3 nucleotides are TGCAGTGCTCCAGACCATCTTAGTGCAACTAATGAAAAACTGTTTTTT. It specifies CSAPDHLSATNEKLFF.

This clonotype has a count of ten or more. V gene TRBV4-1 combines with J gene TRBJ1-1; the D is unclear. CDR1 and CDR2 from the germline V gene are MGHRA and YSYEKL. With 1 base removed from V and 0 bases from J, the gap between germline ends came to 12 bases. The CDR3 runs 16 residues. The CDR3 coding sequence is TGCGCCAGCAGCCAAGTCTTGCTGGACTTGAACACTGAAGCTTTCTTT. Protein product: CASSQVLLDLNTEAFF.

This clonotype was observed a handful of times. The CDR3 DNA follows: TGTGCCAGCAGCTTGCTACTAGCGGGAGGCGTAACCTACAATGAGCAGTTCTTC. This translates into CASSLLLAGGVTYNEQFF. This rearrangement joins TRBV7-9 to TRBJ2-1, with 12 bases fitting TRBD2. V shed 3 bases and J 2 bases; nucleotides not matched to a gene: 8. The length of the CDR3 is 18 residues. Per the germline V gene, CDR1 is SEHNR and CDR2 is FQNEAQ (reference sequence).